A single T cell receptor (beta chain) is shown here with its context. The antigen it recognizes is unknown. The input lacks base qualities; no much larger clone sits a single base away. Viable CD3+CD4+ or CD3+CD8+ cells that were CCR7+CD45RA+CD45RO-CD95-CD27+CD28+ were classified as naive T cells. Related bone marrow donors provided peripheral blood samples on the day of marrow donation. Mononuclear cells from peripheral blood and bone marrow were separated by Ficoll-Hypaque density centrifugation and then cryopreserved. CD4+ and CD8+ T cells, including naive and memory subsets, were sorted by FACS using a FACSAria II. Genomic DNA was the input for TRB sequencing, which was run either with the immunoSEQ assay at survey resolution or with the hsTCRB kit. On the authors' methods: Initial read processing used immunoSEQ software, and repertoire analyses used the LymphoSeq R package. Clonality was calculated as 1 minus normalized Shannon entropy, and the Gini coefficient was also calculated for each TRB dataset. To infer phenotypes in unsorted samples, TRB sequences from sorted subsets of the recipient or donor were mapped onto the unsorted samples of the same recipient. In its TCRdb copy, this immuneACCESS table keeps in-frame sequences only and misses some clones. Where compared with another copy, unresolved V genes explain less than half of these, and the others have no known cause. V, J and clone size are taken as reported in that table, and D and trimming were inferred from the DNA itself. This sample has roughly 20,000 clones in its table, and less than 99% of those were observed once. The top ten clonotypes cover 0.15% to 0.2% of the sample.

The data originate from a study of T cells after posttransplantation cyclophosphamide (dated by TCRdb to between 2015 and 2016). Regarding the research as a whole: T cell repertoire reconstitution was tracked by TRB sequencing after myeloablative bone marrow transplantation in which posttransplantation cyclophosphamide was used as GVHD prophylaxis. Blood from all 35 or so PTCy patients with 1-year posttransplant specimens was subjected to TRB sequencing. Public TRB sequences were searched against a database of over 3,500 sequences associated with responses to pathogens, tumor antigens, self-antigens and alloantigens. In 3 patients, up to about 3 additional blood samples taken between 2 and 5.2 years after transplant also underwent TRB sequencing, as did pretransplant blood from several patients. Samples from 35 to 45 PTCy-treated patients, along with samples from 16 of their related bone marrow donors, underwent antigen receptor sequencing. Because TRA and TRB clonality correlated tightly in roughly nine samples, later TCR analyses were limited to TRB. The research as a whole found: Across roughly 40 patients, recipient CMV seropositivity and CMV reactivation were highly associated with TRB clonality; PTCy diversity was similar to CNI/methotrexate controls. At 1-2 months, donor-recipient similarity was low but rose over the first year, and the later blood repertoires were often dominated by donor CD8+ memory clones. The TRB repertoires of T cells infiltrating skin or GI tract showed only limited overlap with the TRB repertoires of T cells in blood.

Including cysteine and phenylalanine, the CDR3 has 15 amino acids. The entry retains the CDR3 DNA only, 45 bases that are in frame from base 1. CDR1 is given as KGHSH and CDR2 as LQKENI, both from the germline V gene. Unmatched junction bases come to 7, with V trimmed by 6 bases and J by 7 bases. The chain is assembled from TRBV18 and TRBJ2-6; the junction holds 9 bases that match TRBD1. Sequenced sample: naive CD4+ T cells sorted from PBMCs. This TCR was sampled from a man in his forties or fifties in good health, CMV-negative, and a related stem cell transplant donor. The nucleotide sequence reads TGTGCCAGCTCTTACACAGGGGGCAGAGCCAACGTCCTGACTTTC. Translation gives CASSYTGGRANVLTF. Outside the CDR3, residues come from the reference TRBV18 and TRBJ2-6 proteins, so the full variable domain is: NAGVMQNPRHLVRRRGQEARLRCSPMKGHSHVYWYRQLPEEGLKFMVYLQKENIIDESGMPKERFSAEFPKEGPSILRIQQVVRGDSAAYFCASSYTGGRANVLTFGAGSRLTVL.